The T cell receptor (beta chain) under discussion was sequenced for a study of blood T cells in healthy people across ages. Alongside a J-beta primer mix, a sample-barcoded 5' primer served in a second PCR lasting about 7 to 12 cycles. TCRdb fed the 5' RACE reads into MiXCR, producing one record per CDR3 protein. The table includes around 1,600,000 distinct CDR3 sequences, roughly 43% detected once. The TCR originated in a woman aged 18-30 years in good health. Material: blood.

CDR3 coding DNA: TGCAGTGCTCTCTCCGGGACTAGCGGGGGGGACTTTTCCTACGAGCAGTACTTC. Translating gives CSALSGTSGGDFSYEQYF. The chain has TRBV20-1 and TRBJ2-7; TRBD2 aligns across 16 bases. V dropped 5 bases and J dropped 1; count of bases not matched to a gene: 11. Per the germline V gene, CDR1 is DFQATT and CDR2 is SNEGSKA (reference sequence). The CDR3 is 18 residues long.